Below are 20 T cell receptor beta chains sequenced from a single sample in a study of a mutant IDH1 vaccine in newly diagnosed glioma. Some clones are missing from TCRdb's copy, which holds only in-frame ones; the method was immunoSEQ multiplex PCR. In the table there are around 30,000 clones, approximately 82% of which are singletons. Described time point: week 35, safety follow-up. In the vaccine, a single dose held 300 ug of the mutant IDH1 20-mer peptide, along with topical imiquimod. These TCRs are of unknown antigen specificity. Here the sequenced sample was PBMCs, taken from a glioma patient whose treatment included an IDH1 peptide vaccine. The receptors were gathered from a woman between 18 and 29 years old with glioma.

V usage is TRBV28 and J usage is TRBJ2-5, with TRBD1 as a possible D gene (5 bases). The CDR3 has 14 amino acids. Germline V lookup: CDR1 MDHEN, CDR2 SYDVKM. V lost 6 bases and J lost 3, with 14 bases in between. The CDR3 protein is CASSPGQGKETQYF. The CDR3 nucleotides read TGTGCCAGCAGCCCCGGGCAGGGCAAAGAGACCCAGTACTTC. Full variable domain (rest looked up from reference TRBV28 and TRBJ2-5): DVKVTQSSRYLVKRTGEKVFLECVQDMDHENMFWYRQDPGLGLRLIYFSYDVKMKEKGDIPEGYSVSREKKERFSLILESASTNQTSMYLCASSPGQGKETQYFGPGTRLLVL.

The chain couples TRBV7-2 to TRBJ2-5, with 9 nucleotides matching TRBD2. Germline values: CDR1 SGHTA, CDR2 FQGNSA. The CDR3 sequence is 15 residues long. Losses at the gene ends were 5 bases for V and 5 bases for J; bases not matched to a gene: 9. CDR3: CASSNRAGGFETQYF. CDR3 nucleotide sequence: TGTGCCAGCAGCAACAGAGCGGGGGGCTTTGAGACCCAGTACTTC.

This rearrangement joins TRBV30 to TRBJ2-2, with no clear D. Deletions cut 6 bases from V and 6 bases from J, with 26 bases between. This CDR3 contains 17 residues. CDR1 GTSNPN and CDR2 SVGIG come from the germline V gene (reference sequence). The CDR3 coding sequence is TGTGCCTGCCCGAGGACGGTAGTCTCTCGCTCGTCCGGGGAGCTGTTTTTT. Translated, it gives CACPRTVVSRSSGELFF. Looking up the rest from reference TRBV30 and TRBJ2-2 gives the full variable domain: SQTIHQWPATLVQPVGSPLSLECTVEGTSNPNLYWYRQAAGRGLQLLFYSVGIGQISSEVPQNLSASRPQDRQFILSSKKLLLSDSGFYLCACPRTVVSRSSGELFFGEGSRLTVL.

CDR3 bases: TGTGCCAGCAGCACTGCTACGTCCGCCTCCAATGAGCAGTTCTTC. It yields the protein CASSTATSASNEQFF. The chain employs TRBV7-3 and TRBJ2-1; unclear D gene. Germline-derived CDR1 and CDR2 are SGHTA and FQGTGA. CDR3 length: 15 residues. V was clipped by 5 bases and J by 6 bases, with 17 bases between them.

The chain uses TRBV7-8 and TRBJ2-2; D assignment may be TRBD1 or TRBD2 (5 bases each). Deletions cut 1 base from V and 6 bases from J, with 9 bases between. Germline V lookup: CDR1 SGHVS, CDR2 FQNEAQ. The CDR3 contains 14 residues. The CDR3: CASSLVSGPGELFF. In DNA form, the CDR3 reads TGTGCCAGCAGCTTAGTATCGGGGCCCGGGGAGCTGTTTTTT.

A single count supports this clone. The chain links TRBV28 to TRBJ1-2; tentative D call: TRBD1 (5 bases). CDR1 and CDR2 (germline): MDHEN, SYDVKM. V gave up 5 bases and J gave up 6 bases, with 25 bases separating them. CDR3 length equals 17 residues. The CDR3 sequence is CASSLLTTGTAKNGYTF. The CDR3 nucleotides are TGTGCCAGCAGTCTACTAACCACCGGGACGGCCAAAAATGGCTACACCTTC.

The chain employs TRBV7-9 and TRBJ1-1, with D tentatively TRBD1 (6 bases). V lost 5 bases and J lost 4, with 20 bases in between. CDR1 SEHNR and CDR2 FQNEAQ come from the germline V gene (reference sequence). The CDR3 is 16 residues long. Here the CDR3 reads CASSRPGGAGSTEAFF. The CDR3 region has the DNA TGTGCCAGCAGCCGCCCGGGGGGCGCGGGGAGCACTGAAGCTTTCTTT.

The chain uses TRBV9 and TRBJ2-7; D unresolved. The CDR3 is 15 residues long. V was trimmed by 0 bases and J by 2 bases, leaving 12 bases between them. Germline V gene sequence: CDR1 SGDLS, CDR2 YYNGEE. CDR3 nucleotide sequence: TGTGCCAGCAGCGTAGAGCCCACCGTCACCTACGAGCAGTACTTC. It translates to CASSVEPTVTYEQYF.

This clone has a handful of counts. J is TRBJ2-5 and V is TRBV28; maybe TRBD2 (5 bases). The V end lost 5 bases, the J end lost 3 bases, and 19 bases lay between the germline ends. CDR1 and CDR2 from the germline V gene are MDHEN and SYDVKM. CDR3 length equals 16 residues. The CDR3 nucleotides read TGTGCCAGCAGTCCTATAAGTCCAGCGGCTGAAGAGACCCAGTACTTC. Translated, it gives CASSPISPAAEETQYF. Together with reference TRBV28 and TRBJ2-5, the CDR3 gives the full variable domain: DVKVTQSSRYLVKRTGEKVFLECVQDMDHENMFWYRQDPGLGLRLIYFSYDVKMKEKGDIPEGYSVSREKKERFSLILESASTNQTSMYLCASSPISPAAEETQYFGPGTRLLVL.

This chain links TRBV4-1 with TRBJ2-2; 13 nucleotides match TRBD2. Germline CDR1 is MGHRA and CDR2 is YSYEKL. V shed 3 bases, J shed 4 bases, and the junction held 2 bases outside the gene matches. This CDR3 contains 16 residues. CDR3 in DNA: TGCGCCAGCAGCCAGGGACTAGCGGGACCCACCGGGGAGCTGTTTTTT. Protein: CASSQGLAGPTGELFF.

This rearrangement joins TRBV19 to TRBJ2-7, with 7 nucleotides matching TRBD2. The CDR3 consists of 14 residues. Germline V gives CDR1 LNHDA, CDR2 SQIVND (reference sequence). V gave up 5 bases and J gave up 4 bases; unmatched junction bases: 8. The CDR3 here is CASSVPGLSYEQYF. Written as DNA, the CDR3 is TGTGCCAGTAGTGTACCGGGACTATCGTACGAGCAGTACTTC.

This chain's CDR3 is CASSPPHSTDTQYF. The DNA for the CDR3 is TGTGCCAGCAGTCCCCCCCATAGCACAGATACGCAGTATTTT. The rearrangement links TRBV27 to TRBJ2-3; D is unresolved. Germline V lookup: CDR1 MNHEY, CDR2 SMNVEV (reference sequence). CDR3 size: 14 residues. Trimming took 5 bases from V and 0 from J, leaving 9 bases between them.

The chain couples TRBV9 to TRBJ1-1; D is perhaps TRBD1 (6 bases). CDR1 is SGDLS and CDR2 is YYNGEE in the germline V gene. The CDR3 is 14 amino acids. Trimming cost V 3 bases and J 1 base, with 10 bases left between them. For the CDR3, the DNA is TGTGCCAGCAGCGCCGGGACACAGAACACTGAAGCTTTCTTT. Translation gives CASSAGTQNTEAFF.

This chain links TRBV5-1 with TRBJ1-5; tentative D call: TRBD1 (5 bases). CDR1 is SGHRS and CDR2 is YFSETQ in the germline V gene. Trimming took off 0 bases at V and 0 bases at J, with 13 bases between the two ends. This CDR3 has 17 residues. Here the CDR3 DNA reads TGCGCCAGCAGCTTGGGTGGTGGACAAAATAGCAATCAGCCCCAGCATTTT. Translated: CASSLGGGQNSNQPQHF.

In regard to this clone: The junction departs from germline at one end; a sequencing error may be responsible. This rearrangement joins TRBV7-7 to TRBJ2-5; a possible D gene is TRBD2 (6 bases). Germline CDR1 and CDR2: SSHAT and FNYEAQ (reference sequence). The CDR3 covers 12 residues. In nucleotides, the CDR3 is TGTGCTAGCAGCTTGCGGGGTGAGACCCAGTACTTC. Translating it yields CASSLRGETQYF. Full variable domain (rest looked up from reference TRBV7-7 and TRBJ2-5): GAGVSQSPRYKVTKRGQDVTLRCDPISSHATLYWYQQALGQGPEFLTYFNYEAQPDKSGLPSDRFSAERPEGSISTLTIQRTEQRDSAMYRCASSLRGETQYFGPGTRLLVL.

J is TRBJ2-5 and V is TRBV10-3, with TRBD2 matching over 12 bases. The CDR3 consists of 17 residues. J lost 5 bases, V lost 6 bases, and 13 bases had no gene match. The germline CDR1 and CDR2 sequences are ENHRY and SYGVKD. The CDR3 is CAISTPSSGRAHETQYF. The CDR3 DNA is TGTGCCATCAGCACCCCCTCTAGCGGGAGGGCCCATGAGACCCAGTACTTC.

V usage is TRBV10-3 and J usage is TRBJ1-5; D unresolved. V lost 0 bases to trimming and J lost 2 bases, with 8 bases between them. This CDR3 comprises 15 residues. Germline CDR1 reads ENHRY; CDR2 reads SYGVKD. The CDR3 sequence: CAISESARGNQPQHF. Written as DNA, the CDR3 is TGTGCCATCAGTGAGTCGGCTAGGGGCAATCAGCCCCAGCATTTT.

This clone was detected only once. CDR3 region: CASSQGPTNSPLHF. CDR3 coding DNA: TGTGCCAGCAGCCAAGGGCCGACTAATTCACCCCTCCACTTT. This chain links TRBV14 with TRBJ1-6; unclear D gene. The CDR3 is 14 amino acids. Germline V CDR1 and CDR2: SGHDN, FVKESK. Trimming stripped 1 base from V and 6 bases from J, with 7 bases between.

This clone has more than one count but fewer than ten. J is TRBJ1-1 and V is TRBV19, with 9 bases that match TRBD1. The germline CDR1 and CDR2 sequences are LNHDA and SQIVND (reference sequence). V lost 7 bases, J lost 4 bases, and 19 bases stayed unmatched. The length of the CDR3 is 18 residues. In DNA, the CDR3 is TGTGCCAGTAAGCTAGTCTCTATCTTGACAGGGGGAAGCACTGAAGCTTTCTTT. It translates to CASKLVSILTGGSTEAFF.

The J gene is TRBJ2-7, the V gene TRBV7-9, with 9 bases that match TRBD2. CDR1 is SEHNR and CDR2 is FQNEAQ in the germline V gene (reference sequence). The J segment lost 5 bases and the V segment lost 5 bases, leaving 10 bases of the junction unmatched. This CDR3 contains 15 residues. The CDR3: CASSQGGGAADEQYF. CDR3 sequence (DNA): TGTGCCAGCAGCCAAGGCGGGGGGGCGGCGGACGAGCAGTACTTC.